This T cell receptor beta chain was sequenced during a study of T cells after yellow fever vaccination. Study conclusions and caveats: The CD4 compartment and the CD8 compartment contained a small share of clonotypes in common.

With regard to this clonotype: The target antigen is unknown.

With 3 bases clipped from V and 6 bases from J, the junction kept 11 bases outside the gene matches. The CDR3 has 15 residues. Germline V gene lookup returns CDR1 PRHDT and CDR2 FYEKMQ (reference sequence). TCRdb reprocessed the 5' RACE reads via MiXCR and lists one record per CDR3 protein. The top ten clones hold 35% of a sample with approximately 74,000 distinct CDR3 sequences, about 6.6% of them seen once. V is TRBV13 and J is TRBJ2-7; 7 bases fit TRBD1. The sequenced sample was CD8+ T cells sorted from PBMCs, obtained 4 to 5 days after the first yellow fever vaccination. The sequence derives from a man younger than 30 who received the YFV17D yellow fever vaccine. The CDR3 region is CASSLYETGPLEQYF. The CDR3, as DNA: TGTGCCAGCAGCTTGTACGAGACAGGGCCGCTCGAGCAGTACTTC.